This T cell receptor beta chain was profiled in a study of T cell repertoires in cytomegalovirus infection (dated by TCRdb to 2018 to 2020). For the wider study: Peptide stimulations targeted recently identified HLA-C-restricted CMV epitopes, whose presentation resists viral immunomodulation, together with well-studied HLA-B-restricted epitopes. The HLA type of each donor mattered for the analysis, because public TCR beta signatures pointed to carriage of CMV infection along with the matching HLA type. The paper as a whole reports these results and caveats: The ex vivo response was dominated by HLA-C-restricted CMV-specific TCR beta clonotypes, which also provided the single most frequent clonotype in two of eight donors. Cumulative frequency of public TCR beta family members discriminated carriers of CMV infection plus the relevant HLA type in this cohort and an independent roughly 340-donor cohort.

Sequencing used an Illumina HiSeq 1500. The public reads were reanalyzed by TCRdb: fastp trimming at Q25, MiXCR alignment, in-frame beta chains only. CDR3 protein duplicates are merged, each entry listing the most common genes and DNA. In all, the sample holds approximately 350,000 distinct CDR3 sequences, and about 35% of those were seen once. The ten top clones hold less than 15% of the sample. Per the publication, the treatment or condition label means: in vitro stimulation with specific CMV peptide epitopes to enrich CMV-specific T cells. There are 14 amino acids in the CDR3, from cysteine to phenylalanine inclusive. Left in the record is the CDR3 DNA by itself, 42 bases read in frame from the first base. In the germline V gene, CDR1 corresponds to SGHAT and CDR2 to FQNNGV. V is reduced by 3 bases and J by 2 bases, leaving a spacing of 9 bases between them. Concerning this clonotype itself: Its antigen specificity is not known. Base qualities were left out, and no much larger clone turns up one base away.

This specimen consisted of cultured PBMCs, obtained from culture after CMV antigen stimulation. Recombination joined TRBV11-2 with TRBJ2-3; D gene: possibly TRBD2, on 5 matching bases. The TCR sequence derives from a human donor in good health (CMV status not recorded). Some clones in this sample may be carry-over from other donors' samples. Here the CDR3 is given as CASSFPGITDTQYF. The nucleotides are TGTGCCAGCAGCTTCCCGGGGATCACAGATACGCAGTATTTT.